This T cell receptor (beta chain) was recovered during a study of cytomegalovirus exposure and HLA in healthy donors. Repertoires were generated with immunoSEQ multiplex PCR, while TCRdb's copy carries only in-frame clones and drops some. The table shows 130,000 or so clones, with approximately 90% occurring only once. The CDR3 extends over 13 amino acids. With 6 bases clipped from V and 5 bases from J, the junction kept 4 bases outside the gene matches. The germline V gene encodes CDR1 ENHRY and CDR2 SYGVKD. This sequence joins TRBV10-3 and TRBJ1-5; 7 bases match TRBD1. The clonotype originates from a woman between 25 and 40 years old in good health and CMV-seropositive. Sequencing was carried out using PBMCs. This CDR3 is CAISEGAYQPQHF. DNA for the CDR3: TGTGCCATCAGCGAGGGGGCATATCAGCCCCAGCATTTT.